This TCR beta chain was sequenced during a study of cytomegalovirus exposure and HLA in healthy donors. Study results and caveats: Presence/absence analyses took donor sequencing depth as roughly uniform. The likely explanation for a cluster of highly shared sequence variants was sequencing artifact. What a later analysis reportedly showed was that an Asian-associated ancestry cluster had fewer N-insertions than the roughly 670-donor mean.

The PCR was carried out with 60 Vbeta primers and 13 Jbeta primers. Method: immunoSEQ multiplex PCR; TCRdb's copy keeps in-frame clones and lacks some. This table holds about 270,000 clones, 86% found once. Comment on this clone: What it recognizes is unknown. One end of the junction does not line up with germline, which may come from a read error.

Germline V gene lookup returns CDR1 SSHAT and CDR2 FNYEAQ (reference sequence). The CDR3 spans 15 residues. The sequencing sample was made of PBMCs. This clonotype was sampled from a man aged 35-49 years in good health and CMV-seropositive. The chain recombines TRBV7-7 with TRBJ2-7; 8 bases agree with TRBD2. The CDR3: CASSLVRGEGYEQYF. CDR3 bases: TGTGCTAGCAGCTTAGTGCGGGGGGAAGGCTACGAGCAGTACTTC.